This TCR beta chain came from a study of spatial heterogeneity in lung cancer. Findings and caveats of the study: Tallies of expanded TCRs, which were sorted into ubiquitous and regional groups, correlated with counts of ubiquitous and regional nonsynonymous mutations, respectively. Tracking of tumor mutation counts was seen in expanded intratumoral alpha and beta TCR counts.

Every TCR cDNA molecule bore its own unique molecular identifier. TCRdb redid the calling of the 5' RACE reads with MiXCR, one entry per CDR3 protein. The table shows 13,000 or so distinct CDR3 sequences, with about 5% occurring only once. The sample holds many counts of this clonotype. The antigen remains unidentified. Stated time point: sample taken at primary tumor resection. The donors comprised 60 to 80 untreated early-stage non-small cell lung cancer patients. Researchers sequenced whole RNA taken from tumor, nontumor lung or frozen PBMC without sorting. V was pared by 2 bases and J by 7 bases, with 6 bases between. This CDR3 is built from 11 residues. The germline gives CDR1 LGHDT, CDR2 YNNKEL (reference sequence).

The TCR originated in a female donor with early-stage non-small cell lung cancer. The specimen comprised lung tumor tissue, sampled at surgery. The chain uses TRBV3-1 and TRBJ2-7, with D perhaps TRBD2 (5 bases). CDR3 DNA: TGTGCCAGCAGCCAAAGAGGGGAGCAGTACTTC. Translated, it gives CASSQRGEQYF.